Each of the 12 T cell receptor beta chains below was sequenced from the same sample in a study of CD8 T cells in ankylosing spondylitis. Study results and caveats: For ankylosing spondylitis blood, a TCR beta motif of 8 or 9 highly homologous variants appeared characteristic.

A single record per CDR3 protein comes from TCRdb applying MiXCR to the 5' RACE reads. The data contain more than 400,000 distinct CDR3 sequences, 5.3% of them singletons. These TCRs' antigens remain unknown. Source material: blood, either unsorted or a sorted T cell fraction (not recorded which). These receptor sequences come from a male donor with ankylosing spondylitis.

This clonotype was detected ten times or more. The chain has TRBV5-1 and TRBJ1-3; weak D call: TRBD1 (6 bases). CDR1 SGHRS and CDR2 YFSETQ come from the germline V gene. The CDR3 has 16 amino acids. Trimming removed 2 bases from V and 0 bases from J, with 12 bases in between. CDR3 sequence: CASSLTGTYSGNTIYF. The DNA for the CDR3 is TGCGCCAGCAGCTTAACAGGGACGTACTCTGGAAACACCATATATTTT.

This clonotype occurred a few times. The V call is TRBV11-2, the J call TRBJ2-7; D is possibly TRBD2 (6 bases). Trimming stripped 10 bases from V and 5 bases from J, with 12 bases between. The CDR3 length is 11 residues. Germline V lookup: CDR1 SGHAT, CDR2 FQNNGV. The CDR3 DNA sequence: TGTGCCACACGTCGGGGGAACGAGCAGTACTTC. Amino acids: CATRRGNEQYF.

This chain joins TRBV3-1 and TRBJ2-1; a possible D gene is TRBD1 (6 bases). The V gene lost 3 bases and the J gene lost 5 bases, with 14 bases spanning the gap. The germline gives CDR1 LGHDT, CDR2 YNNKEL (reference sequence). The CDR3 has 15 residues. The CDR3 loop reads CASSHPRGINNEQFF. The CDR3 DNA is TGTGCCAGCAGCCATCCCAGGGGTATCAACAATGAGCAGTTCTTC.

In this sample, this clonotype turned up many times. The gene calls are TRBV5-1 and TRBJ1-1; D is undetermined. The V gene lost 0 bases and the J gene lost 5 bases, with 14 bases spanning the gap. The germline gives CDR1 SGHRS, CDR2 YFSETQ. The CDR3 covers 15 residues. The CDR3 loop reads CASSLVGNLGTEAFF. DNA of the CDR3: TGCGCCAGCAGCTTGGTTGGGAACCTGGGGACTGAAGCTTTCTTT. Variable domain in full (rest from reference TRBV5-1 and TRBJ1-1): KAGVTQTPRYLIKTRGQQVTLSCSPISGHRSVSWYQQTPGQGLQFLFEYFSETQRNKGNFPGRFSGRQFSNSRSEMNVSTLELGDSALYLCASSLVGNLGTEAFFGQGTRLTVV.

The table lists this clonotype with many counts. This rearrangement joins TRBV4-1 to TRBJ1-1, with D perhaps matching TRBD1 (6 bases). Germline V gene lookup returns CDR1 MGHRA and CDR2 YSYEKL. This CDR3 region has 14 residues. The V end was cut by 0 bases, the J end by 7 bases, with 12 bases between. CDR3 loop: CASSQDGGPFEAFF. Here the CDR3 DNA reads TGCGCCAGCAGCCAAGATGGGGGGCCCTTTGAAGCTTTCTTT.

The sample holds a few counts of this clonotype. The chain carries TRBV20-1 and TRBJ2-5; 8 positions agree with TRBD2. The CDR3 length is 15 residues. CDR1 is DFQATT, CDR2 SNEGSKA, per germline (reference sequence). With 5 bases clipped from V and 5 bases from J, the junction kept 13 bases outside the gene matches. In nucleotides, the CDR3 is TGCAGTGCTCCTCGACTAGCGTATACGAGGGAGACCCAGTACTTC. The encoded protein is CSAPRLAYTRETQYF.

This clonotype was seen many times. The chain is built from TRBV6-2 or TRBV6-3 and TRBJ2-7; a weak D match, TRBD2 (6 bases). The length of the CDR3 is 15 residues. In germline, CDR1 is MNHEY, CDR2 SVGEGT. V gave up 4 bases and J gave up 0 bases, with 13 bases separating them. For the CDR3, the DNA is TGTGCCAGCAGTTCCCCGGGGAGGTCCTCCTACGAGCAGTACTTC. Protein: CASSSPGRSSYEQYF.

This chain uses TRBV11-2 with TRBJ2-3; D might be TRBD1 (7 bases). Trimming took off 5 bases at V and 2 bases at J, with 20 bases between the two ends. The CDR3 extends over 17 amino acids. The germline gives CDR1 SGHAT, CDR2 FQNNGV. In nucleotides, the CDR3 is TGTGCCAGCAGCGAAGAGACAGGGAGGTTTGTCACAGATACGCAGTATTTT. It specifies CASSEETGRFVTDTQYF. The whole variable domain, remainder taken from reference TRBV11-2 and TRBJ2-3, is EAGVAQSPRYKIIEKRQSVAFWCNPISGHATLYWYQQILGQGPKLLIQFQNNGVVDDSQLPKDRFSAERLKGVDSTLKIQPAKLEDSAVYLCASSEETGRFVTDTQYFGPGTRLTVL.

This clonotype was picked up many times. This rearrangement joins TRBV25-1 to TRBJ2-7, with unresolved D. Trimming shortened V by 1 base and J by 7 bases, and 14 bases separated the two germline ends. In germline, CDR1 is MGHDK, CDR2 SYGVNS. This CDR3 is built from 14 residues. The CDR3 sequence is CASSESRRPWEQYF. Written as DNA, the CDR3 is TGTGCCAGCAGTGAATCGCGCCGACCTTGGGAGCAGTACTTC.

This clonotype has ten or more counts. This chain joins TRBV6-2 or TRBV6-3 and TRBJ2-7; D uncertain. CDR3 length equals 13 residues. The V gene lost 2 bases and the J gene lost 6 bases, with 11 bases spanning the gap. Germline lookup yields CDR1 MNHEY and CDR2 SVGEGT. CDR3 coding DNA: TGTGCCAGCAGTTACCTGACGCCCTTCGAGCAGTACTTC. It is translated as CASSYLTPFEQYF.

This clonotype occurred many times. The chain carries TRBV20-1 and TRBJ2-7; D gene unclear. The CDR3 is 12 amino acids. The germline V gene encodes CDR1 DFQATT and CDR2 SNEGSKA (reference sequence). Trimming shortened V by 3 bases and J by 9 bases, and 15 bases separated the two germline ends. The CDR3 bases are TGCAGTGCTAGCCACGGCGCGGATGGGCAGTACTTC. This gives the protein CSASHGADGQYF.

This clonotype was seen at least ten times. The chain has TRBV6-1 and TRBJ1-5, with TRBD1 matching over 8 bases. Trimming removed 6 bases from V and 3 bases from J; junction bases left unmatched: 7. CDR3 length equals 15 residues. Germline CDR1 is MNHNS and CDR2 is SASEGT. The CDR3 spells CASSPRTGPNQPQHF. The CDR3 coding sequence is TGTGCCAGCAGCCCCAGGACAGGGCCCAATCAGCCCCAGCATTTT.